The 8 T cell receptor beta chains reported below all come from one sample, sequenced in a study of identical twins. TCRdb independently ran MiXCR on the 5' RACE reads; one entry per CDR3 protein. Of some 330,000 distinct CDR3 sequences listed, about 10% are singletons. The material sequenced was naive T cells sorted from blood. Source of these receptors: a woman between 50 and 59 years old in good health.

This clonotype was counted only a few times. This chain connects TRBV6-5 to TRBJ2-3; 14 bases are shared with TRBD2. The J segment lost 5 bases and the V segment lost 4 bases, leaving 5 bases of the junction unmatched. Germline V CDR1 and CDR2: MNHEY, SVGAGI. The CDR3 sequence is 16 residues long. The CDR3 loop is CASSFGTSGRRDTQYF. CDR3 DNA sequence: TGTGCCAGCAGTTTCGGGACTAGCGGGAGAAGAGATACGCAGTATTTT.

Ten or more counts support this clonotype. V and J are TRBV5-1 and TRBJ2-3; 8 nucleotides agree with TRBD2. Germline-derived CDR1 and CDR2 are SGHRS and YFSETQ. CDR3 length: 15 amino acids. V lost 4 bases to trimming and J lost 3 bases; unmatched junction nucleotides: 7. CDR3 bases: TGCGCCAGCAGCAAAGAAGCGGGAGTAACAGATACGCAGTATTTT. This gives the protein CASSKEAGVTDTQYF.

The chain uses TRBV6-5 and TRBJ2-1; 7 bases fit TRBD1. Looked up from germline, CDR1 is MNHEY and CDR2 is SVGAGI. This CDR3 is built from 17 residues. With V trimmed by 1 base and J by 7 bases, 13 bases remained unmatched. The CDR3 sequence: CASSYFLKGAIGNEQFF. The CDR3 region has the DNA TGTGCCAGCAGTTACTTCTTAAAGGGGGCGATTGGTAATGAGCAGTTCTTC.

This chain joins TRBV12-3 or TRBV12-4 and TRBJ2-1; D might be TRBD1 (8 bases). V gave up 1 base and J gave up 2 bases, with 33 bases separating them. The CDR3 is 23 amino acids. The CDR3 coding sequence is TGTGCCAGCAGTTTAGAGCCAGGGGGCCTCGGGGGTACCGAGCGGGGAGCCTACAATGAGCAGTTCTTC. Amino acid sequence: CASSLEPGGLGGTERGAYNEQFF.

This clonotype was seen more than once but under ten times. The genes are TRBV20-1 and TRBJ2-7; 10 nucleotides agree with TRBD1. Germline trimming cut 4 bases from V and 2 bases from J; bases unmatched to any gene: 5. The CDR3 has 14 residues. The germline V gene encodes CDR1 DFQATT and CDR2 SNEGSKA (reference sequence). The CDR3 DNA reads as TGCAGTGCTATCCGGACAGGGGGTGCCTACGAGCAGTACTTC. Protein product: CSAIRTGGAYEQYF.

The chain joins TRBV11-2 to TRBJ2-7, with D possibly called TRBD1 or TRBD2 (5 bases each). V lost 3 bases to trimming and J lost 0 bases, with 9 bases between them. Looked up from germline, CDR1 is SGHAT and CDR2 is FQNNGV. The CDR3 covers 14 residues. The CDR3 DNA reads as TGTGCCAGCAGCTTCGAGGGGAGCTCCTACGAGCAGTACGTC. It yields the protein CASSFEGSSYEQYV.

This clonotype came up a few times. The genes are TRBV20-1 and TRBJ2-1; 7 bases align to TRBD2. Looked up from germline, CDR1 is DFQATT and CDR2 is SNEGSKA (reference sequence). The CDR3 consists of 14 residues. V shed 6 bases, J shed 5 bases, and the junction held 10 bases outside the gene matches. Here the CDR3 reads CSAVAGLLHNEQFF. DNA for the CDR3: TGCAGTGCCGTAGCGGGCCTCCTCCACAATGAGCAGTTCTTC.

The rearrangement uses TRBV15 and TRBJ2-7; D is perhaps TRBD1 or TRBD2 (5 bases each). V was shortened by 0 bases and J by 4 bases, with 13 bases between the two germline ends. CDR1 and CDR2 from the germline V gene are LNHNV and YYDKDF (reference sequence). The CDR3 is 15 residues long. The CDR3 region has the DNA TGTGCCACCAGCAGAGATGGTTCGGGACGTTACGAGCAGTACTTC. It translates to CATSRDGSGRYEQYF.